These 28 T cell receptor beta chains originate from one sample sequenced in a study of shared clonotypes between healthy human individuals. Sequencing was performed with immunoSEQ multiplex PCR; in TCRdb, only in-frame clones are kept and a portion is missing. In the table there are approximately 2,200,000 clones, roughly 91% of which are singletons. Positive CCR7 selection of CD45RO-negative cells yielded the naive CD8 cells, and terminally differentiated effector memory CD45RA+ cells were excluded. The sequenced sample consisted of naive CD8+ T cells from PBMCs. The source is a man aged 18 to 30 in good health. Some clones in this sample may be carry-over from other donors' samples.

The J gene is TRBJ2-1, the V gene TRBV28; a weak D match, TRBD1 (6 bases). Trimming stripped 7 bases from V and 9 bases from J, with 16 bases between. The germline V gene encodes CDR1 MDHEN and CDR2 SYDVKM. CDR3 length: 13 residues. The CDR3 nucleotides are TGTGCCAGCACCCAGGGGTGGCAGGGTGAGCAGTTCTTC. It encodes CASTQGWQGEQFF. The full variable domain, rest sourced from reference TRBV28 and TRBJ2-1, is DVKVTQSSRYLVKRTGEKVFLECVQDMDHENMFWYRQDPGLGLRLIYFSYDVKMKEKGDIPEGYSVSREKKERFSLILESASTNQTSMYLCASTQGWQGEQFFGPGTRLTVL.

This chain joins TRBV14 and TRBJ1-1, with TRBD1 as a possible D gene (5 bases). Trimming pared 4 bases from V and 8 bases from J, leaving 14 bases between. This CDR3 has 13 amino acids. Germline assignment: CDR1 SGHDN and CDR2 FVKESK. The CDR3 region is CASSPRGAGEAFF. The DNA of the CDR3 is TGTGCCAGCAGCCCGAGAGGGGCCGGCGAAGCTTTCTTT.

The V call is TRBV7-3, the J call TRBJ2-1; 8 bases line up with TRBD2. This CDR3 is built from 14 residues. Trimming cost V 5 bases and J 5 bases; bases outside gene matches: 5. Germline V gene sequence: CDR1 SGHTA, CDR2 FQGTGA. CDR3 residues: CASSQGLGDNEQFF. The CDR3 coding sequence is TGTGCCAGCAGCCAGGGACTAGGAGACAATGAGCAGTTCTTC. The complete variable domain, with remaining parts taken from reference TRBV7-3 and TRBJ2-1, reads GAGVSQTPSNKVTEKGKYVELRCDPISGHTALYWYRQSLGQGPEFLIYFQGTGAADDSGLPNDRFFAVRPEGSVSTLKIQRTERGDSAVYLCASSQGLGDNEQFFGPGTRLTVL.

In the case of this clone: Other DNA sequences in the sample encode the same CDR3. The chain carries TRBV7-8 and TRBJ1-1; no definite D call. This CDR3 comprises 15 residues. Germline lookup yields CDR1 SGHVS and CDR2 FQNEAQ. Between the trimmed V and J ends, which lost 1 base and 0 bases, there was a span of 9 bases. The CDR3 DNA sequence: TGTGCCAGCAGCTTAGAGGGCAGCTTGAACACTGAAGCTTTCTTT. Translating gives CASSLEGSLNTEAFF.

The chain joins TRBV29-1 to TRBJ2-7; D gene ambiguous. This CDR3 has 15 residues. The germline V gene has CDR1 SQVTM and CDR2 ANQGSEA. Trimming removed 7 bases at V and 3 bases at J, with 22 bases between. The CDR3 protein is CSAPRAERKFYEQYF. CDR3 sequence (DNA): TGCAGCGCTCCACGGGCAGAGAGGAAATTCTACGAGCAGTACTTC.

The V call is TRBV10-2, the J call TRBJ1-2; D is unresolved. The V end lost 2 bases, the J end lost 11 bases, and 15 bases lay between the germline ends. The CDR3 has 13 amino acids. Looked up from germline, CDR1 is WSHSY and CDR2 is SAAADI. The CDR3, as DNA: TGCGCCAGCAGTGAGCCTTACAGCGACGAGTACACCTTC. The encoded protein is CASSEPYSDEYTF.

The genes are TRBV27 and TRBJ2-7; 7 bases map to TRBD2. The CDR3 runs 16 residues. J was trimmed by 4 bases and V by 3 bases; bases with no gene match: 12. From germline, CDR1 is MNHEY and CDR2 SMNVEV (reference sequence). CDR3 bases: TGTGCCAGCAGTTTTTCTAGCGGAGCCCGTACGTACGAGCAGTACTTC. Amino acids: CASSFSSGARTYEQYF.

On this clone itself: Other DNA sequences in the sample encode the same CDR3. The chain joins TRBV9 to TRBJ2-2, with 7 bases lining up with TRBD1. CDR3 length: 16 residues. CDR1 SGDLS and CDR2 YYNGEE come from the germline V gene. Trimming removed 3 bases from V and 0 bases from J; junction bases left unmatched: 5. The CDR3 reads CASSAPGTANTGELFF. The CDR3 DNA follows: TGTGCCAGCAGCGCTCCCGGGACAGCGAACACCGGGGAGCTGTTTTTT.

In its sample, this clone was seen a few times. The rearrangement uses TRBV6-5 and TRBJ1-1; 8 bases are shared with TRBD1. This CDR3 is 15 amino acids long. CDR1 is MNHEY and CDR2 is SVGAGI in the germline V gene. Losses at the gene ends were 2 bases for V and 1 base for J; bases not matched to a gene: 3. The CDR3 reads CASSYPGQGNTEAFF. The DNA for the CDR3 is TGTGCCAGCAGTTACCCCGGACAGGGGAACACTGAAGCTTTCTTT.

The chain employs TRBV11-2 and TRBJ2-3; TRBD1 matches 7 bases. Trimming removed 7 bases from V and 3 bases from J; junction bases left unmatched: 4. Looked up from germline, CDR1 is SGHAT and CDR2 is FQNNGV. This CDR3 is 13 amino acids long. The CDR3 region is CASMTGLTDTQYF. The CDR3 DNA sequence: TGTGCCAGCATGACAGGGCTAACAGATACGCAGTATTTT.

This rearrangement joins TRBV9 to TRBJ2-7; D not resolved. CDR3 length: 15 amino acids. Germline values: CDR1 SGDLS, CDR2 YYNGEE. The V gene lost 0 bases and the J gene lost 5 bases, with 15 bases spanning the gap. The CDR3 DNA reads TGTGCCAGCAGCGTAGAACGGTACTCCCCCCACGAGCAGTACTTC. Encoded protein: CASSVERYSPHEQYF.

The V gene is TRBV28, the J gene TRBJ2-1, with 13 positions matching TRBD2. CDR3 size: 15 residues. Trimming cost V 5 bases and J 11 bases; bases outside gene matches: 9. Germline lookup yields CDR1 MDHEN and CDR2 SYDVKM. CDR3 in DNA: TGTGCCAGCAGTCCTAATTGGACTAGCGGGGGAAAGCAGTTCTTC. Amino acids: CASSPNWTSGGKQFF.

About this clone itself: The same CDR3 can be traced to other DNA sequences in this sample. This chain joins TRBV9 and TRBJ2-7; 8 positions agree with TRBD1. The CDR3 runs to 14 residues. Germline V lookup: CDR1 SGDLS, CDR2 YYNGEE. V lost 4 bases to trimming and J lost 2 bases; unmatched junction nucleotides: 5. CDR3 in amino acids: CASSPWDRPYEQYF. As DNA, the CDR3 is TGTGCCAGCAGCCCTTGGGACAGGCCCTACGAGCAGTACTTC.

The chain has TRBV4-2 and TRBJ1-3; no clear D. Looked up from germline, CDR1 is LGHNA and CDR2 is YNFKEQ. Trimming shortened V by 6 bases and J by 2 bases, and 5 bases separated the two germline ends. The CDR3 runs 12 residues. CDR3 sequence (DNA): TGTGCCAGCAGAGCGGCTGGAAACACCATATATTTT. It codes for CASRAAGNTIYF.

The chain joins TRBV27 to TRBJ2-1; 8 nucleotides align to TRBD2. This CDR3 has 14 residues. Germline CDR1 MNHEY, CDR2 SMNVEV (reference sequence). V was pared by 5 bases and J by 7 bases, with 7 bases of the junction left unmatched. The CDR3 is CASSDGLAGNEQFF. The CDR3 region has the DNA TGTGCCAGCAGTGACGGACTAGCAGGTAATGAGCAGTTCTTC.

Only one count was recorded for this clone. The J gene is TRBJ1-5, the V gene TRBV5-8; weak D call: TRBD1 (5 bases). The germline V and J ends were trimmed by 3 bases and 4 bases, with 8 bases remaining between them. The V gene's germline CDR1 is SGHTS and CDR2 YDEGEE. This CDR3 contains 13 residues. The CDR3 here is CASSWGPNQPQHF. As DNA, the CDR3 is TGTGCCAGCAGCTGGGGCCCGAATCAGCCCCAGCATTTT.

This clone was counted a single time. The genes are TRBV11-2 and TRBJ2-6; TRBD2 matches at 11 bases. Per the germline V gene, CDR1 is SGHAT and CDR2 is FQNNGV. After removal of 4 bases from V and 2 bases from J, the junction contained 7 bases not matched to a gene. The CDR3 sequence is 18 residues long. The CDR3 loop is CASSSKLAGVPGANVLTF. The CDR3 nucleotides are TGTGCCAGCAGCTCAAAACTAGCGGGAGTGCCTGGGGCCAACGTCCTGACTTTC.

The chain has TRBV7-9 and TRBJ2-6; D could derive from TRBD1 or TRBD2 (5 bases each). This CDR3 region has 18 residues. Trimming cost V 8 bases and J 1 base, with 21 bases left between them. From germline, CDR1 is SEHNR and CDR2 FQNEAQ (reference sequence). The CDR3 sequence is CASGIPGRPPSGANVLTF. CDR3 DNA: TGTGCCAGCGGAATTCCGGGACGGCCGCCTTCTGGGGCCAACGTCCTGACTTTC.

V is TRBV5-4 and J is TRBJ2-1, with 11 bases lining up with TRBD2. With V trimmed by 0 bases and J by 6 bases, 5 bases remained unmatched. The CDR3 loop spans 16 amino acids. The germline V gene has CDR1 SGHNT and CDR2 YYREEE (reference sequence). The CDR3 sequence: CASSLVAGGPVNEQFF. The CDR3 region has the DNA TGTGCCAGCAGCTTGGTAGCGGGAGGGCCAGTCAATGAGCAGTTCTTC.

The chain combines TRBV27 with TRBJ1-5, with D tentatively TRBD1 (5 bases). V lost 0 bases and J lost 0, with 9 bases in between. Germline V gene lookup returns CDR1 MNHEY and CDR2 SMNVEV (reference sequence). The CDR3 runs 16 residues. The CDR3 bases are TGTGCCAGCAGTTTATCGTTAGGGGATAGCAATCAGCCCCAGCATTTT. Amino acids: CASSLSLGDSNQPQHF.

The rearrangement uses TRBV7-2 and TRBJ2-5; 8 bases fit TRBD2. Germline CDR1 SGHTA, CDR2 FQGNSA. There are 17 residues in the CDR3. Losses at the gene ends were 6 bases for V and 1 base for J; bases not matched to a gene: 13. The CDR3 DNA sequence: TGTGCCAGCAGACTGGTCTTAAAGCGGGAGCCCCAAGAGACCCAGTACTTC. It codes for CASRLVLKREPQETQYF.

V gene TRBV21-1 combines with J gene TRBJ2-3; the listed D gene, TRBD1, was not tested against the DNA. TRBV21-1 is a listed pseudogene. This CDR3 has 16 residues. In DNA, the CDR3 is TGTGCCAGCAGCGCCCGGGGGACAGATAGCACAGATACGCAGTATTTT. Amino acids: CASSARGTDSTDTQYF.

Points on this clone: Other nucleotide sequences in the sample specify the same CDR3. The chain couples TRBV27 to TRBJ1-5; D not resolved. This CDR3 spans 13 amino acids. In germline, CDR1 is MNHEY, CDR2 SMNVEV (reference sequence). Trimming took 1 base from V and 2 from J, leaving 3 bases between them. CDR3 sequence: CASSLLGNQPQHF. CDR3 DNA: TGTGCCAGCAGTTTATTGGGCAATCAGCCCCAGCATTTT.

As DNA, the CDR3 is TGTGCCAGCAGGGGGGGACGTAGCCTCTTAGGAAACACCATATATTTT. The encoded protein is CASRGGRSLLGNTIYF. The chain combines TRBV28 with TRBJ1-3, with a possible D match to TRBD1 (5 bases). The V gene lost 6 bases and the J gene lost 4 bases, with 19 bases spanning the gap. The CDR3 consists of 16 residues. The germline V gene has CDR1 MDHEN and CDR2 SYDVKM.

V is TRBV7-2 and J is TRBJ1-2; D unresolved. Trimming removed 2 bases at V and 8 bases at J, with 15 bases between. CDR3 length: 14 residues. The germline CDR1 and CDR2 sequences are SGHTA and FQGNSA. CDR3 protein: CASSLRHAASGYTF. As DNA, the CDR3 is TGTGCCAGCAGCTTACGGCACGCGGCCAGCGGCTACACCTTC. Full variable domain (missing parts from reference TRBV7-2 and TRBJ1-2): GAGVSQSPSNKVTEKGKDVELRCDPISGHTALYWYRQSLGQGLEFLIYFQGNSAPDKSGLPSDRFSAERTGGSVSTLTIQRTQQEDSAVYLCASSLRHAASGYTFGSGTRLTVV.

V and J are TRBV7-9 and TRBJ1-1; D unresolved. The germline V gene has CDR1 SEHNR and CDR2 FQNEAQ (reference sequence). This CDR3 contains 13 residues. Trimming removed 1 base from V and 6 bases from J, with 9 bases in between. CDR3 in DNA: TGTGCCAGCAGCTTAGAAGAGCAGGCTGAAGCTTTCTTT. Amino acid sequence: CASSLEEQAEAFF.

The chain links TRBV5-6 to TRBJ2-1; 7 positions match TRBD1. CDR3 length: 12 residues. The germline CDR1 and CDR2 sequences are SGHDT and YYEEEE. Trimming took 4 bases from V and 13 from J; bases not matched to a gene: 8. CDR3 sequence: CASSTGQLNQFF. The CDR3, as DNA: TGTGCCAGCAGCACGGGACAGCTTAACCAGTTCTTC.

The chain joins TRBV29-1 to TRBJ1-2; D gene uncertain. The germline CDR1 and CDR2 sequences are SQVTM and ANQGSEA. V shed 1 base and J shed 8 bases, with 26 bases lying between them. This CDR3 spans 17 amino acids. This CDR3 reads CSVEGGPVGGDWEGYTF. For the CDR3, the DNA is TGCAGCGTTGAAGGAGGTCCTGTCGGCGGCGACTGGGAAGGCTACACCTTC.